These T cell receptor beta chains were read from a single sample in a study of T-cell memory formation after mild COVID-19. Using its own MiXCR run on the 5' RACE reads, TCRdb lists one record per CDR3 protein. The repertoire consists of 200,000 to 250,000 distinct CDR3 sequences, with over 9.5% occurring once and the leading ten covering 3.5% to 4%. Sequencing input: PBMCs or a T cell subset sorted from them (not recorded which). All receptors come from a man in his late teens or twenties who had mild COVID-19 (a few samples of this study predate the infection). Cell type and time point are not known. Each CDR3 is given with its conserved first and last residue. The D gene is left open where the match is weak. Clone size, where shown, is once, few, many, or a class for clones that have expanded.

clone_size d_call j_call v_call cdr3_length cdr3_nt cdr3_aa
few NA TRBJ2-2 TRBV27 12 TGTGCCAGCAGATTGAAGGCCGGGGAGCTGTTTTTT CASRLKAGELFF
many TRBD1 TRBJ1-1 TRBV4-3 16 TGCGCCAGCAGCCAAGATTTGCGGACAGGGGGCACTGAAGCTTTCTTT CASSQDLRTGGTEAFF
few TRBD2 TRBJ2-3 TRBV20-1 17 TGCAGTGCTAGAGATGGGCTAGCGGGGGGGCATCAAGATACGCAGTATTTT CSARDGLAGGHQDTQYF
few NA TRBJ1-1 TRBV5-1 13 TGCGCCAGCAGCTTGGACTACAGGGCTGAAGCTTTCTTT CASSLDYRAEAFF
many NA TRBJ1-4 TRBV20-1 15 TGCAGTGCTAGACCGGCGCGCACGTCCGGTGAAAAACTGTTTTTT CSARPARTSGEKLFF
NA NA TRBJ1-1 TRBV5-1 14 TGCGCCACCACGTCAGGGTATGGGAACACTGAAGCTTTCTTT CATTSGYGNTEAFF
few NA TRBJ2-7 TRBV18 16 TGTGCCAGCTCACCACAGGCCGGGACGGGGCTCTACGAGCAGTACTTC CASSPQAGTGLYEQYF
NA NA TRBJ2-6 TRBV20-1 17 TGCAGTGCTAGAGGGGAGATTTGTAGAACTGGGGCCAACGTCCTGACTTTC CSARGEICRTGANVLTF
many NA TRBJ2-2 TRBV7-2 15 TGTGCCAGCAGCTTATACGAGACTAGTACCGGGGAGCTGTTTTTT CASSLYETSTGELFF
few TRBD1 TRBJ1-2 TRBV6-1 14 TGTGCCAGCAACCCGGGACAGGGTAACTATGGCTACACCTTC CASNPGQGNYGYTF
NA TRBD1 TRBJ1-5 TRBV24-1 16 TGTGCCACCAGTGATGGACGACAGGGGTCCGTTCAGCCCCAGCATTTT CATSDGRQGSVQPQHF
NA NA TRBJ1-1 TRBV7-4 15 TGTGCCAGCAGCTTAGGATCAGGGATGAACACTGAAGCTTTCTTT CASSLGSGMNTEAFF
NA NA TRBJ2-3 TRBV12-2 15 TGTGCAAGTCGCTTAGACAGGGGTCGCACAGATACGCAGTATTTT CASRLDRGRTDTQYF
NA NA TRBJ2-1 TRBV4-3 16 TGCGCCAGCAGCCAAGAGGCAGGGAGTCTCTACAATGAGCAGTTCTTC CASSQEAGSLYNEQFF
few NA TRBJ2-7 TRBV14 14 TGTGCCAGCAGCACGAGGCCCAAGCACCCCGAGCAGTACTTC CASSTRPKHPEQYF
many NA TRBJ1-4 TRBV5-1 14 TGCGCCAGCAGCTTGGGGGGCACCTTCGAAAAACTGTTTTTT CASSLGGTFEKLFF
NA TRBD2 TRBJ2-3 TRBV28 17 TGTGCCAGCAGTTTATATAGGGCGGGGGAGGCCACAGATACGCAGTATTTT CASSLYRAGEATDTQYF
NA NA TRBJ2-1 TRBV6-1 18 TGTGCCAGCAGTGAAGCGCCTCTGCCTCCAGGACCCATCAATGAGCAGTTCTTC CASSEAPLPPGPINEQFF
few NA TRBJ2-1 TRBV7-2 16 TGTGCCAGCAGCTTTGTAGGGGGACTGGAAAACAATGAGCAGTTCTTC CASSFVGGLENNEQFF
few NA TRBJ1-2 TRBV6-5 14 TGTGCCAGCAGTTACATCGGGTACGGCTATGGCTACACCTTC CASSYIGYGYGYTF
NA NA TRBJ2-1 TRBV6-5 13 TGTGCCAGCAGTTACGGCAGGTGGGATGAGCAGTTCTTC CASSYGRWDEQFF
few NA TRBJ1-1 TRBV2 14 TGTGCCAGCAGTGAGGCAGCCACGAACACTGAAGCTTTCTTT CASSEAATNTEAFF
many NA TRBJ1-1 TRBV5-1 13 TGCGCCAGCAGCTCGTTGTCCACGACTGAAGCTTTCTTT CASSSLSTTEAFF
few NA TRBJ2-3 TRBV25-1 16 TGTGCCAGCAGTGAATATGTAACGCGGGTCGTAGGTACGCAGTATTTT CASSEYVTRVVGTQYF
few NA TRBJ2-7 TRBV18 15 TGTGCCAGCTCACCTGGTCTTAGGGCCCCCTACGAGCAGTACTTC CASSPGLRAPYEQYF
NA NA TRBJ2-1 TRBV6-2/TRBV6-3 15 TGTGCCAGCAGTACCCTCCCGGGGGCTTACAATGAGCAGTTCTTC CASSTLPGAYNEQFF
NA TRBD1 TRBJ2-7 TRBV2 13 TGTGCCAGCAGAGGGACAGGGACCTACGAGCAGTACTTC CASRGTGTYEQYF
NA TRBD2 TRBJ2-7 TRBV20-1 15 TGCAGTGCTAGAGGACCGAGCGGGGGAACCTACGAGCAGTACTTC CSARGPSGGTYEQYF
many NA TRBJ2-7 TRBV4-1 14 TGCGCCAGCAGCCACCGAACCGGTGACTACGAGCAGTACTTC CASSHRTGDYEQYF